A single sample gave rise to the 30 T cell receptor beta chains below, sequenced in a study of blood T cells in healthy people across ages. A second PCR, run for 7 to 11 cycles, used a sample-barcoded 5' primer plus a J-beta primer mix. In TCRdb, the 5' RACE reads were re-called with MiXCR into one record per CDR3 protein. The sample lists 900,000 to 950,000 distinct CDR3 sequences, just under 30% seen once, with about a tenth in the top ten. This sample was shared with a second study, whose subject was T cells of mothers and their children.

The sequenced material came from blood. Every receptor here comes from a woman in her 40s in good health.

This clonotype was seen a handful of times. The chain links TRBV6-5 to TRBJ2-3; 8 nucleotides line up with TRBD2. The CDR3 is made up of 16 amino acids. The trim removed 5 bases at V and 0 bases at J, leaving 7 bases unmatched. CDR1 MNHEY and CDR2 SVGAGI come from the germline V gene. The CDR3, as DNA: TGTGCCAGCAGTCCAACAGCGGGGGCGAGCACAGATACGCAGTATTTT. Translation gives CASSPTAGASTDTQYF.

The rearrangement joins TRBV11-2 to TRBJ1-1, with 10 bases matching TRBD1. Germline values: CDR1 SGHAT, CDR2 FQNNGV. CDR3 size: 13 residues. Trimming removed 0 bases from V and 10 bases from J; junction bases left unmatched: 2. CDR3 residues: CASSLEWDRGAFF. Written as DNA, the CDR3 is TGTGCCAGCAGCTTAGAGTGGGACAGGGGAGCTTTCTTT.

The table lists this clonotype with many counts. The J gene is TRBJ1-2, the V gene TRBV7-2; D perhaps matches TRBD1 (6 bases). The CDR3 runs 16 residues. V lost 3 bases and J lost 0, with 14 bases in between. CDR1 and CDR2 (germline): SGHTA, FQGNSA. The CDR3 coding sequence is TGTGCCAGCAGCTTTGGAGGGGGAACCACTAACTATGGCTACACCTTC. The encoded protein is CASSFGGGTTNYGYTF.

This sequence joins TRBV5-1 and TRBJ1-5; TRBD1 matches 9 bases. Germline CDR1 and CDR2: SGHRS and YFSETQ. The V and J ends lost 0 bases and 0 bases, in that order; junction bases with no gene match: 1. The CDR3 has 16 amino acids. The CDR3 sequence is CASSLGDRDSNQPQHF. Written as DNA, the CDR3 is TGCGCCAGCAGCTTGGGGGACAGGGATAGCAATCAGCCCCAGCATTTT.

A few counts support this clonotype. The chain employs TRBV6-5 and TRBJ1-1, with D possibly TRBD1 on 5 matching bases. V was trimmed by 6 bases and J by 7 bases, leaving 15 bases between them. The germline CDR1 and CDR2 sequences are MNHEY and SVGAGI. CDR3 length: 13 residues. The CDR3 is CASSQGARVEAFF. The CDR3 DNA sequence: TGTGCCAGCAGCCAAGGGGCCAGGGTTGAAGCTTTCTTT.

This clonotype was counted a few times. The V gene is TRBV4-3, the J gene TRBJ1-1; the D gene is possibly TRBD1 (5 bases). CDR1 and CDR2 from the germline V gene are LGHNA and YSLEER. Trimming stripped 4 bases from V and 11 bases from J, with 14 bases between. The CDR3 is 12 residues long. CDR3 region: CASSLGTSAAFF. As DNA, the CDR3 is TGCGCCAGCAGCCTTGGGACCTCCGCCGCTTTCTTT.

This clonotype was counted a few times. The V gene is TRBV6-1, the J gene TRBJ2-7, with D perhaps assigned TRBD1 or TRBD2 (6 bases each). The CDR3 runs to 11 residues. Per the germline V gene, CDR1 is MNHNS and CDR2 is SASEGT. The V end was cut by 8 bases, the J end by 4 bases, with 9 bases between. Here the CDR3 reads CASGGPYEQYF. CDR3 bases: TGTGCCAGCGGGGGGCCATACGAGCAGTACTTC.

This clonotype occurred once. One end of the junction is discordant with germline, which a read error may explain. The chain is built from TRBV12-3 or TRBV12-4 and TRBJ2-2; perhaps D is TRBD1 or TRBD2 (5 bases each). This CDR3 spans 15 amino acids. As DNA, the CDR3 is TGTGCCAGCAGTCTCGACAGTCCGGACACCGGGGAGCGGTTTTTT. Its protein product is CASSLDSPDTGERFF.

This clonotype was found a few times. The junction and the germline gene differ at one end; a read error may be behind it. This chain joins TRBV20-1 and TRBJ2-3; TRBD2 agrees at 9 bases. CDR3 size: 16 residues. The germline V gene encodes CDR1 DFQATT and CDR2 SNEGSKA (reference sequence). The CDR3 here is CSARQTSGSFTDTQYF. CDR3 coding DNA: TGTAGTGCTAGGCAAACTAGCGGGTCCTTCACAGATACGCAGTATTTT.

Only a few counts were recorded for this clonotype. V usage is TRBV9 and J usage is TRBJ2-3; 9 bases align to TRBD1. Germline V gene sequence: CDR1 SGDLS, CDR2 YYNGEE. The J segment lost 0 bases and the V segment lost 4 bases, leaving 6 bases of the junction unmatched. The CDR3 runs 16 residues. The CDR3 region has the DNA TGTGCCAGCAGCTTACAGGGGGCTACGAGCACAGATACGCAGTATTTT. This gives the protein CASSLQGATSTDTQYF.

The V and J genes are TRBV5-1 and TRBJ2-7; the D call may be TRBD1 or TRBD2 (6 bases each). Germline CDR1 SGHRS, CDR2 YFSETQ. The V and J ends lost 6 bases and 7 bases respectively, with 29 bases between them. This CDR3 is built from 17 residues. CDR3 DNA sequence: TGCGCCAGCAAGGCTGGAGGGGCCGGGGGCTCCTACAATGAGCAGTACTTC. The encoded protein is CASKAGGAGGSYNEQYF.

The chain employs TRBV12-3 or TRBV12-4 and TRBJ2-2; a possible D gene is TRBD1 (6 bases). Trimming took off 5 bases at V and 1 base at J, with 14 bases between the two ends. The CDR3 is 16 residues long. The CDR3 bases are TGTGCCAGCAGTCCTAGTCTCAGGGGGAACACCGGGGAGCTGTTTTTT. Translation: CASSPSLRGNTGELFF.

This clonotype was counted at least ten times. The gene calls are TRBV6-4 and TRBJ2-1, with D unresolved. This CDR3 region has 14 residues. V was clipped by 2 bases and J by 5 bases, with 10 bases between them. The germline V gene encodes CDR1 MRHNA and CDR2 SNTAGT. This CDR3 reads CASSDVVGHNEQFF. CDR3 in DNA: TGTGCCAGCAGTGACGTTGTCGGGCACAATGAGCAGTTCTTC.

Remarks on this clonotype: This could be a read error, since a much larger clone is one nucleotide away. This chain joins TRBV15 and TRBJ2-3; D uncertain. This CDR3 spans 13 amino acids. V was trimmed by 4 bases and J by 6 bases, leaving 11 bases between them. CDR1 is LNHNV, CDR2 YYDKDF, per germline (reference sequence). The CDR3 sequence is CATSTLIWDTQYF. The CDR3 DNA is TGTGCCACCAGCACATTAATTTGGGATACGCAGTATTTT.

This clonotype was picked up a small number of times. The CDR3 sequence: CASSGTVLAKNIQYF. CDR3 nucleotide sequence: TGTGCCAGCAGTGGGACAGTGCTAGCCAAAAACATTCAGTACTTC. The chain joins TRBV2 to TRBJ2-4; a possible D gene is TRBD1 (6 bases). Germline V lookup: CDR1 SNHLY, CDR2 FYNNEI. This CDR3 is built from 15 residues. Trimming took off 4 bases at V and 0 bases at J, with 10 bases between the two ends. Supplemented by reference TRBV2 and TRBJ2-4, the full variable domain reads EPEVTQTPSHQVTQMGQEVILRCVPISNHLYFYWYRQILGQKVEFLVSFYNNEISEKSEIFDDQFSVERPDGSNFTLKIRSTKLEDSAMYFCASSGTVLAKNIQYFGAGTRLSVL.

The rearrangement joins TRBV4-1 to TRBJ1-6; no clear D. This CDR3 is built from 12 residues. The V gene lost 8 bases and the J gene lost 10 bases, with 12 bases spanning the gap. Germline V lookup: CDR1 MGHRA, CDR2 YSYEKL. The CDR3 sequence is CASRDWESPLHF. CDR3 bases: TGCGCCAGCCGAGACTGGGAGTCACCCCTCCACTTT.

A few counts support this clonotype. The rearrangement joins TRBV28 to TRBJ1-1; tentative D call: TRBD1 (5 bases). V was trimmed by 7 bases and J by 4 bases, leaving 16 bases between them. CDR3 length: 14 amino acids. Germline values: CDR1 MDHEN, CDR2 SYDVKM. The CDR3 region has the DNA TGTGCCAGCAAAAACCGTGGGGGGATCACTGAAGCTTTCTTT. Translation: CASKNRGGITEAFF.

This clonotype was counted a single time. The J gene is TRBJ2-7, the V gene TRBV27, with 7 nucleotides matching TRBD2. V was clipped by 5 bases and J by 7 bases; unmatched bases: 23. This CDR3 has 18 amino acids. Germline CDR1 reads MNHEY; CDR2 reads SMNVEV (reference sequence). Written as DNA, the CDR3 is TGTGCCAGCAGTCCTTCTCGGGGGGTCCTTAGCTCCTACAATGAGCAGTACTTC. Translated, it gives CASSPSRGVLSSYNEQYF.

The gene calls are TRBV7-9 and TRBJ2-2, with D hard to call. Germline CDR1 is SEHNR and CDR2 is FQNEAQ (reference sequence). Between the trimmed V and J ends, which lost 8 bases and 2 bases, there was a span of 15 bases. CDR3 length: 15 amino acids. Here the CDR3 reads CASEKGLLNTGELFF. The CDR3 bases are TGTGCCAGCGAGAAGGGCCTGCTAAACACCGGGGAGCTGTTTTTT.

This clonotype appeared many times. V is TRBV7-9 and J is TRBJ2-6, with D uncertain. The germline V gene encodes CDR1 SEHNR and CDR2 FQNEAQ (reference sequence). Trimming shortened V by 4 bases and J by 2 bases, and 15 bases separated the two germline ends. This CDR3 is 17 amino acids long. This chain's CDR3 is CASSSPVRDPGANVLTF. CDR3 nucleotides: TGTGCCAGCAGCTCCCCAGTTCGTGACCCTGGGGCCAACGTCCTGACTTTC. The full variable domain, rest sourced from reference TRBV7-9 and TRBJ2-6, is DTGVSQNPRHKITKRGQNVTFRCDPISEHNRLYWYRQTLGQGPEFLTYFQNEAQLEKSRLLSDRFSAERPKGSFSTLEIQRTEQGDSAMYLCASSSPVRDPGANVLTFGAGSRLTVL.

As concerns this clonotype: The conserved closing phenylalanine or tryptophan is absent in this CDR3, likely reflecting a read error. In nucleotides, the CDR3 is TGTGCCAGCAGTGAAGCACAGGGATCGCGCAATCAGCCCCAGCATTGT. Protein: CASSEAQGSRNQPQHC. V is TRBV2 and J is TRBJ1-5; D might be TRBD1 (6 bases). The CDR3 extends over 16 amino acids. Between the trimmed V and J ends, which lost 0 bases and 2 bases, there was a span of 11 bases. The germline CDR1 and CDR2 sequences are SNHLY and FYNNEI.

This clonotype was counted a few times. This chain joins TRBV2 and TRBJ1-4, with TRBD1 as a possible D gene (5 bases). V was pared by 7 bases and J by 13 bases, with 19 bases between. This CDR3 region has 13 residues. CDR1 SNHLY and CDR2 FYNNEI come from the germline V gene. DNA for the CDR3: TGTGCCAGCACACGAGAGACCAGGGAGGTACTGTTTTTT. Amino acid sequence: CASTRETREVLFF.

In nucleotides, the CDR3 is TGTGCCAGCAGTTCGGGGCCGAATCCAGTATCTGGGGCCAACGTCCTGACTTTC. Translated, it gives CASSSGPNPVSGANVLTF. The chain joins TRBV28 to TRBJ2-6; perhaps D is TRBD1 or TRBD2 (5 bases each). V was pared by 4 bases and J by 1 base, with 17 bases between. The CDR3 sequence is 18 residues long. The germline CDR1 and CDR2 sequences are MDHEN and SYDVKM.

About this clonotype itself: A much larger clone is a single base away; this may be a read error. The chain joins TRBV20-1 to TRBJ2-1; D might be TRBD1 or TRBD2, each matching 6 bases. The J call may be incorrect, as the DNA end agrees better with TRBJ2-7. Germline V gives CDR1 DFQATT, CDR2 SNEGSKA (reference sequence). The CDR3 covers 14 residues. The CDR3 region is CSASGGASVNEQYF. The CDR3 nucleotides are TGCAGTGCTAGCGGGGGCGCATCTGTGAATGAGCAGTACTTC.

The rearrangement links TRBV4-1 to TRBJ2-1; 11 nucleotides align to TRBD2. The CDR3 runs 17 residues. J gave up 5 bases and V 0 bases, and 6 bases lay outside the gene matches. CDR1 is MGHRA, CDR2 YSYEKL, per germline. CDR3 bases: TGCGCCAGCAGCCAAGAGGCCGGGACTAGCGGTCACAATGAGCAGTTCTTC. It translates to CASSQEAGTSGHNEQFF.

Turning to this clonotype: Just one base apart from a much larger clone, this may be a read error. The rearrangement joins TRBV4-3 to TRBJ2-6; D perhaps matches TRBD1 (5 bases). Germline values: CDR1 LGHNA, CDR2 YSLEER. This CDR3 is built from 16 residues. The CDR3 sequence: CASSQDLSSGANVRTF. The CDR3 bases are TGCGCCAGCAGCCAAGATCTGAGCTCTGGGGCCAACGTCCGGACTTTC.

This clonotype has a single count. The V call is TRBV12-5, the J call TRBJ1-1, with 11 bases lining up with TRBD1. After removal of 7 bases from V and 7 bases from J, the junction contained 8 bases not matched to a gene. From germline, CDR1 is LGHNT and CDR2 FRNRAP. CDR3 length equals 14 residues. The CDR3 bases are TGTGCTAGTGCCCGGACAGGGGGCCTCCGTGAAGCTTTCTTT. This sequence encodes CASARTGGLREAFF.

The chain has TRBV28 and TRBJ1-2; 9 bases fit TRBD1. CDR3 length: 12 residues. Looked up from germline, CDR1 is MDHEN and CDR2 is SYDVKM. Trimming at V came to 4 bases and at J to 8 bases, leaving 2 bases not matched to a gene. The CDR3 region is CASSSGQGGYTF. CDR3 DNA: TGTGCCAGCAGTTCGGGACAGGGAGGCTACACCTTC.

In its sample, this clonotype was seen many times. The genes are TRBV20-1 and TRBJ1-2; the D is unclear. V shed 0 bases and J shed 3 bases, with 11 bases lying between them. The CDR3 covers 14 residues. CDR1 and CDR2 (germline): DFQATT, SNEGSKA (reference sequence). This CDR3 is CSARDPGGDYGYTF. The CDR3 nucleotides read TGCAGTGCTAGAGATCCCGGCGGAGACTATGGCTACACCTTC.

The gene calls are TRBV28 and TRBJ1-1, with D perhaps matching TRBD1 (5 bases). The germline gives CDR1 MDHEN, CDR2 SYDVKM. CDR3 length equals 17 residues. The ends were cut back, 7 bases at V and 0 bases at J, with 21 bases in the middle. The CDR3 is CASIAYRDGPMNTEAFF. Here the CDR3 DNA reads TGTGCCAGCATTGCGTACCGGGACGGCCCCATGAACACTGAAGCTTTCTTT.